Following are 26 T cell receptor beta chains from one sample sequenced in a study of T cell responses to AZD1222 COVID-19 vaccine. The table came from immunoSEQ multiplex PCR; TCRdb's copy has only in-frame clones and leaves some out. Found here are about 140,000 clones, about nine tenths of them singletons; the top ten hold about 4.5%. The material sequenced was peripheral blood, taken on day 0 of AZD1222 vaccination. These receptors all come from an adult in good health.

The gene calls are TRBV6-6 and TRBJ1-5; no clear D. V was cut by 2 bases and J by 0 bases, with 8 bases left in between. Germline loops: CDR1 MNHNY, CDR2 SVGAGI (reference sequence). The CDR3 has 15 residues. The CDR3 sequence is CASSYQGNSNQPQHF. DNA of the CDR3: TGTGCCAGCAGTTACCAAGGGAATAGCAATCAGCCCCAGCATTTT.

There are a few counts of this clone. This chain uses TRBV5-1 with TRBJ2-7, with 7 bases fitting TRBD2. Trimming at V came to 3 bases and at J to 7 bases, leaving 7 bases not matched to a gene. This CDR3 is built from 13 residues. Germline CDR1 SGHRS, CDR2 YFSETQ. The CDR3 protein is CASSSQVGGEQYF. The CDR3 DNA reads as TGCGCCAGCAGCTCACAGGTCGGGGGGGAGCAGTACTTC.

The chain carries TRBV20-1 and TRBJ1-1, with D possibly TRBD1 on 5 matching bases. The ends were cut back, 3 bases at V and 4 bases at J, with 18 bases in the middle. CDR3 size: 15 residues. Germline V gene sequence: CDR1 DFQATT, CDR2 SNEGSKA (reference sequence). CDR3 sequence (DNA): TGCAGTGCTAGTGGGGCAACCACGTTGCGCACTGAAGCTTTCTTT. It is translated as CSASGATTLRTEAFF.

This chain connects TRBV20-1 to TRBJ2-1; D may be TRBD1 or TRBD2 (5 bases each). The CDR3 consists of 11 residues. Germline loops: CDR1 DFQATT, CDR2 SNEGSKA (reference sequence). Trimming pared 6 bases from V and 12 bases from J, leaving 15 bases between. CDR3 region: CSAGDSVTQFF. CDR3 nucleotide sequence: TGCAGTGCAGGGGATAGCGTAACGCAGTTCTTC.

The DNA of the CDR3 is TGTGCCAGTAGTATCGAGAAAGGTAACACTGAAGCTTTCTTT. Its protein product is CASSIEKGNTEAFF. This chain joins TRBV19 and TRBJ1-1; D remains ambiguous. This CDR3 is built from 14 residues. CDR1 is LNHDA and CDR2 is SQIVND in the germline V gene (reference sequence). The V and J ends lost 3 bases and 2 bases respectively, with 10 bases between them.

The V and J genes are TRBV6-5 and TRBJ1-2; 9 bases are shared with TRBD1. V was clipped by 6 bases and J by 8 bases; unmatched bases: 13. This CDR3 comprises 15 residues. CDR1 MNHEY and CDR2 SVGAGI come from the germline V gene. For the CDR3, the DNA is TGTGCCAGCAGCCTTAGGACAGGGGCGGAATGGGGCTACACCTTC. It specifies CASSLRTGAEWGYTF.

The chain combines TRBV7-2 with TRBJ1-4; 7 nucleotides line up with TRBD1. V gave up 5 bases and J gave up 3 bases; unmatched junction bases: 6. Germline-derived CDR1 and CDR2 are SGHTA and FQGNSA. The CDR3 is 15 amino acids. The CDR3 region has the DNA TGTGCCAGCAGCCCTCAGGGGGTGGCTAATGAAAAACTGTTTTTT. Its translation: CASSPQGVANEKLFF.

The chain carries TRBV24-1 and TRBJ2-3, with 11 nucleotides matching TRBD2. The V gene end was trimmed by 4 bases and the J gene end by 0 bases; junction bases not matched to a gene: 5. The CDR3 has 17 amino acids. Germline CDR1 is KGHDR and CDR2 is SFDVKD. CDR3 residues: CATSDPGTSGSTDTQYF. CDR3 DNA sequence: TGTGCCACCAGTGACCCAGGGACTAGCGGAAGCACAGATACGCAGTATTTT.

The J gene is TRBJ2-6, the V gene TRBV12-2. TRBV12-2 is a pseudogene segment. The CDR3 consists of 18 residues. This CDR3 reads CASRLVSGGWSGANVLTF. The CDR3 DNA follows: TGTGCAAGTCGCTTAGTTTCCGGGGGCTGGTCTGGGGCCAACGTCCTGACTTTC.

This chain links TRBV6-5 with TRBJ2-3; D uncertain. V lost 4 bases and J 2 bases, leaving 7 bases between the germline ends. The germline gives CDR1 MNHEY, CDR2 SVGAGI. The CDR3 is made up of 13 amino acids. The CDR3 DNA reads TGTGCCAGCAGTTCCTCCCTCACAGATACGCAGTATTTT. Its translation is CASSSSLTDTQYF.

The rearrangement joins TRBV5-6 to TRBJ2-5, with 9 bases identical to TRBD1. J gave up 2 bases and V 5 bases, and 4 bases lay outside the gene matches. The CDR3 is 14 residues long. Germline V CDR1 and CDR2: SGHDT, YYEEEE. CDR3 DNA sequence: TGTGCCAGCAGGGACGACAGGGGGCAAGAGACCCAGTACTTC. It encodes CASRDDRGQETQYF.

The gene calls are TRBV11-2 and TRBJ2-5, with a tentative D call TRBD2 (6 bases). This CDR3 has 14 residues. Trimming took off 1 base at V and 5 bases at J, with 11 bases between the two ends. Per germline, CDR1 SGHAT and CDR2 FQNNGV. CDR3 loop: CASSLGLGTETQYF. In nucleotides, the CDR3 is TGTGCCAGCAGCTTAGGACTAGGAACCGAGACCCAGTACTTC.

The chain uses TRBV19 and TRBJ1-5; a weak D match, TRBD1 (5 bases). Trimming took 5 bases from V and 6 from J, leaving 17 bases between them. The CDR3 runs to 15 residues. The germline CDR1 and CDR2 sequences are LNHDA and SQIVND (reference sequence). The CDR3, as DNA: TGTGCCAGTAGTCATACAGGCATGGGGGGTCAGCCCCAGCATTTT. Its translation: CASSHTGMGGQPQHF.

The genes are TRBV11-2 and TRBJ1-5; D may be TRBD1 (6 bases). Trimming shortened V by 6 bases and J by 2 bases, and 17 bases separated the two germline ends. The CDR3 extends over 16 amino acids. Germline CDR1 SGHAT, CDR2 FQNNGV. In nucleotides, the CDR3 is TGTGCCAGCAGTTTGGGGGGGGCATCGGGCAATCAGCCCCAGCATTTT. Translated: CASSLGGASGNQPQHF.

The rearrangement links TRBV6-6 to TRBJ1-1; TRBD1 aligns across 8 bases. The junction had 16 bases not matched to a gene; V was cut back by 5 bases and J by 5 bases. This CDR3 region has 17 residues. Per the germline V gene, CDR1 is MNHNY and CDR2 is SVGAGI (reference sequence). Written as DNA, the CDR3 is TGTGCCAGCAGTCCTCAACGGGACAGGCCCAGAAGGACTGAAGCTTTCTTT. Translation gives CASSPQRDRPRRTEAFF.

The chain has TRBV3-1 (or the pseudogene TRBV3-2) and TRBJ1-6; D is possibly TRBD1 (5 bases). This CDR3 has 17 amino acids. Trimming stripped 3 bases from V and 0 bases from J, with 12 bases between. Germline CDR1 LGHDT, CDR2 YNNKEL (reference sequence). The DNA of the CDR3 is TGTGCCAGCAGCCAGGGGACTGCAAGCTCCTATAATTCACCCCTCCACTTT. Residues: CASSQGTASSYNSPLHF.

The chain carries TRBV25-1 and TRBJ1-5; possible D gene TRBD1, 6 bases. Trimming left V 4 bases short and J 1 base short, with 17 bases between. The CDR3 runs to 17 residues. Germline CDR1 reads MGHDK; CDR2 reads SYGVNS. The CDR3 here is CASSAAVSGESNQPQHF. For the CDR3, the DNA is TGTGCCAGCAGTGCTGCCGTTTCAGGGGAGAGCAATCAGCCCCAGCATTTT.

The CDR3 DNA is TGTGCCAGCAGCCTCAGAAGGGCAGGGAACTCCTACGAGCAGTACTTC. Protein sequence: CASSLRRAGNSYEQYF. V usage is TRBV13 and J usage is TRBJ2-7; a possible D gene is TRBD1 (5 bases). CDR1 and CDR2 from the germline V gene are PRHDT and FYEKMQ (reference sequence). This CDR3 comprises 16 residues. V lost 5 bases, J lost 0 bases, and 17 bases lay in between.

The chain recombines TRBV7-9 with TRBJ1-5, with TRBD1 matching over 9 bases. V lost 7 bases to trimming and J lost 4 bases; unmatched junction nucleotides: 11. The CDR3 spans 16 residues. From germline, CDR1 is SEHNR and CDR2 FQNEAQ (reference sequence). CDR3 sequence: CASNYMTGGVNQPQHF. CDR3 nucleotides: TGTGCCAGCAACTACATGACAGGGGGTGTGAATCAGCCCCAGCATTTT.

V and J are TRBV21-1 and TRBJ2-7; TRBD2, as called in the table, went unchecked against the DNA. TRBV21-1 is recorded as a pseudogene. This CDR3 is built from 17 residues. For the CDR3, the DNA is TGTGCCAGCAGCAAATCAAGTCGGACTAGCGGCTCCTACGAGCAGTACTTC. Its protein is CASSKSSRTSGSYEQYF.

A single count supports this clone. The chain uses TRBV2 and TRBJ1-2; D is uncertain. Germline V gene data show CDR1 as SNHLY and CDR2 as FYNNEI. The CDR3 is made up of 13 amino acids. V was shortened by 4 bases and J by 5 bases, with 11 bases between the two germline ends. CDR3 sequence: CASSGDTEYGYTF. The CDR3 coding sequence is TGTGCCAGCAGTGGAGACACTGAGTATGGCTACACCTTC.

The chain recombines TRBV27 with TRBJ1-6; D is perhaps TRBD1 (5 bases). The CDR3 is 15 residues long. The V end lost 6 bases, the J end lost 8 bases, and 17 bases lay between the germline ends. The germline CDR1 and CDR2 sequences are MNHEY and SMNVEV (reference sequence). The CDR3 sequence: CASSRGGPQHSPLHF. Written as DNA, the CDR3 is TGTGCCAGCAGCCGGGGGGGTCCGCAACATTCACCCCTCCACTTT.

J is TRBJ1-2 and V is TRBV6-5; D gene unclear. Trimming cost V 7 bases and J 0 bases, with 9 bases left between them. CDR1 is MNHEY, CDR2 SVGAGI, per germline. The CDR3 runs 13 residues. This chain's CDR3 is CASTPTSNYGYTF. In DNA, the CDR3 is TGTGCCAGCACCCCTACCTCTAACTATGGCTACACCTTC.

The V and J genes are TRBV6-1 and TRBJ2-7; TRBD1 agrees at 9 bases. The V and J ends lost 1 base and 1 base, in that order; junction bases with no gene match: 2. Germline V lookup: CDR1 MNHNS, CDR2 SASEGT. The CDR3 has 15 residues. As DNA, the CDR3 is TGTGCCAGCAGTGAAGGGACAGGGGAATCCTACGAGCAGTACTTC. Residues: CASSEGTGESYEQYF.

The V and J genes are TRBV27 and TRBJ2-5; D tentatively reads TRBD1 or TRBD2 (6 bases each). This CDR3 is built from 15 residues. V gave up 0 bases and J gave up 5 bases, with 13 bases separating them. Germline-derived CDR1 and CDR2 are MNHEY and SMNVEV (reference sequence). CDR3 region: CASSLSWVGGETQYF. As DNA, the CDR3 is TGTGCCAGCAGTTTATCGTGGGTAGGGGGGGAGACCCAGTACTTC.

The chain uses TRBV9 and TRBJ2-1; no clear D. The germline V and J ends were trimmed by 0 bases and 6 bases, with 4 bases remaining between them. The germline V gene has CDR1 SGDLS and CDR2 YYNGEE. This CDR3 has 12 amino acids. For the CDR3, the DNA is TGTGCCAGCAGCGTAGTGAGCAATGAGCAGTTCTTC. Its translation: CASSVVSNEQFF.